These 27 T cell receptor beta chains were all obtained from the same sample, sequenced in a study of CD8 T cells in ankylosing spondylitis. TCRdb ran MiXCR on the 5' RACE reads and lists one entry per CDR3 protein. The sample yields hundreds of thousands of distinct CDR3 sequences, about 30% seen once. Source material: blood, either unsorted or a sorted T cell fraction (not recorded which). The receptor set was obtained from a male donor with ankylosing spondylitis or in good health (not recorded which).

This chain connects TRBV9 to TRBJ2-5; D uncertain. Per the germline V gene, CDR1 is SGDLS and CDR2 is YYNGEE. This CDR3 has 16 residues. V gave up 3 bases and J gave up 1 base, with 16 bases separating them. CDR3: CASSAWGSTFQETQYF. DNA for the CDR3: TGTGCCAGCAGCGCGTGGGGTTCTACCTTCCAAGAGACCCAGTACTTC.

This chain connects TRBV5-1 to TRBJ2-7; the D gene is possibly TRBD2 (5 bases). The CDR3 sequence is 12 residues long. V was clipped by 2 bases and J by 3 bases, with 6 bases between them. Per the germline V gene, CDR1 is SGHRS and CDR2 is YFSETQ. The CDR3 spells CASSFEGYEQYF. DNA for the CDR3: TGCGCCAGCAGCTTCGAGGGCTACGAGCAGTACTTC.

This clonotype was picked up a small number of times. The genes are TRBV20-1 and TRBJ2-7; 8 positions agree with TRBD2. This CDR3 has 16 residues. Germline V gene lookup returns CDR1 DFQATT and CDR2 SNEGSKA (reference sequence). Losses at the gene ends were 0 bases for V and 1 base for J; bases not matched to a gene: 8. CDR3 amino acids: CSARDWGGGSSYEQYF. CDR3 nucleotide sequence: TGCAGTGCTAGAGATTGGGGCGGGGGGTCGTCCTACGAGCAGTACTTC.

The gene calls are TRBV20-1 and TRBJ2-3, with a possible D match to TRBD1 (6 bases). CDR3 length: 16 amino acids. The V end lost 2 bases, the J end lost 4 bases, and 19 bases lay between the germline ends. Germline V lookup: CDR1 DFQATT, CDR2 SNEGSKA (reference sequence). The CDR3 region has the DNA TGCAGTGCTAGAACATCCCGGACAGTGGGGCCAGATACGCAGTATTTT. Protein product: CSARTSRTVGPDTQYF.

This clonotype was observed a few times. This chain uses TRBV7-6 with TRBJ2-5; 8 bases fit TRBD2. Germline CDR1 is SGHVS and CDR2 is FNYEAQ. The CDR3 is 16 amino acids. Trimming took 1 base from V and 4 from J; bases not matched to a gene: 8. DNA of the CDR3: TGTGCCAGCAGCTTAGTGGGCGACGGGAGGGTAGAGACCCAGTACTTC. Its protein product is CASSLVGDGRVETQYF.

The CDR3 here is CASSPSGGTYTGELFF. CDR3 bases: TGTGCCAGCAGCCCGAGCGGGGGAACCTACACCGGGGAGCTGTTTTTT. The chain joins TRBV7-8 to TRBJ2-2; 8 bases map to TRBD2. Per germline, CDR1 SGHVS and CDR2 FQNEAQ. The CDR3 extends over 16 amino acids. Trimming took 5 bases from V and 3 from J; bases not matched to a gene: 8.

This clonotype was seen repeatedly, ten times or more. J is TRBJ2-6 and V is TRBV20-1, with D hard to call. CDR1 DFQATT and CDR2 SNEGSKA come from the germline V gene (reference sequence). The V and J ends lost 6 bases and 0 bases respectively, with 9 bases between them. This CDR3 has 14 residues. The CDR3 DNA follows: TGCAGTGCCTCACGGGTCTCTGGGGCCAACGTCCTGACTTTC. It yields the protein CSASRVSGANVLTF.

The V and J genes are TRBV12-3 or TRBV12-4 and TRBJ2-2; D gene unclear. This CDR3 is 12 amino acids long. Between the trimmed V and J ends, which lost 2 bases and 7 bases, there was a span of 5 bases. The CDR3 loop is CASSLYIGELFF. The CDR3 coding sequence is TGTGCCAGCAGTTTATACATCGGGGAGCTGTTTTTT.

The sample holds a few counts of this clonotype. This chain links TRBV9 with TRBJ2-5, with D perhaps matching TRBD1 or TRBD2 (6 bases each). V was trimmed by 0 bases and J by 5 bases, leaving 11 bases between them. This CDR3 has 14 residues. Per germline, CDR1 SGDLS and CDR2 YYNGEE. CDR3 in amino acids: CASSVGGAVETQYF. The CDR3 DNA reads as TGTGCCAGCAGCGTAGGGGGGGCCGTTGAGACCCAGTACTTC. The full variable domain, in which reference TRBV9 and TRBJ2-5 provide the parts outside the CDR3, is DSGVTQTPKHLITATGQRVTLRCSPRSGDLSVYWYQQSLDQGLQFLIQYYNGEERAKGNILERFSAQQFPDLHSELNLSSLELGDSALYFCASSVGGAVETQYFGPGTRLLVL.

CDR3 sequence reads: CASSTDRVEQYF. CDR3 sequence (DNA): TGTGCCAGCAGCACAGACAGGGTGGAGCAGTACTTC. V and J are TRBV12-3 or TRBV12-4 and TRBJ2-7, with 7 bases identical to TRBD1. The CDR3 runs to 12 residues. V trimming: 6 bases; J trimming: 7 bases; junction bases outside the gene matches: 6.

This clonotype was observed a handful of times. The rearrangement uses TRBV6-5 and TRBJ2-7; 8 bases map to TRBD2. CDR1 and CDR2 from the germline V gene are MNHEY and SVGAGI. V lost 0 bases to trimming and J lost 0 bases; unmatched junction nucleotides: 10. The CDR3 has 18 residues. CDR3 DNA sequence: TGTGCCAGCAGTTACTCGATCGGGGGGGCGGGGGCCTCCTACGAGCAGTACTTC. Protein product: CASSYSIGGAGASYEQYF.

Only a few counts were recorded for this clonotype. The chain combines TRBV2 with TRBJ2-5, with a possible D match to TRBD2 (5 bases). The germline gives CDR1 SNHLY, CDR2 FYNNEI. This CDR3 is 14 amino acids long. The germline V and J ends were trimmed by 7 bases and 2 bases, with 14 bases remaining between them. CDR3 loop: CASTPGVVQETQYF. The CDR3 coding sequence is TGTGCCAGCACTCCCGGGGTAGTACAAGAGACCCAGTACTTC.

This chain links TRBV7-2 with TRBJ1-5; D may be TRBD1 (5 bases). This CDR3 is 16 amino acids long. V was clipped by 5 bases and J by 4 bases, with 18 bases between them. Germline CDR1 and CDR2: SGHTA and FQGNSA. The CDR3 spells CASSPGRAGGNQPQHF. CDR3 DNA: TGTGCCAGCAGCCCAGGAAGGGCGGGGGGGAATCAGCCCCAGCATTTT.

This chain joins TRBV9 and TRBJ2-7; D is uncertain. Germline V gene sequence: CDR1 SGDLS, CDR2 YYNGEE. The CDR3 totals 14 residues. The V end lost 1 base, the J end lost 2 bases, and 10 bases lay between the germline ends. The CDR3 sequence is CASSVTPSTYEQYF. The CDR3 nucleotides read TGTGCCAGCAGCGTAACTCCGAGTACCTACGAGCAGTACTTC.

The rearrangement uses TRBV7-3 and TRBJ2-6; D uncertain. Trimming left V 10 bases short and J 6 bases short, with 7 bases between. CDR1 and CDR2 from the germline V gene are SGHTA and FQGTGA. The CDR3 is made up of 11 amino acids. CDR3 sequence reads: CATAEANVLTF. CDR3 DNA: TGTGCCACCGCCGAGGCCAACGTCCTGACTTTC. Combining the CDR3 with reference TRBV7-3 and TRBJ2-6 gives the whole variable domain GAGVSQTPSNKVTEKGKYVELRCDPISGHTALYWYRQSLGQGPEFLIYFQGTGAADDSGLPNDRFFAVRPEGSVSTLKIQRTERGDSAVYLCATAEANVLTFGAGSRLTVL.

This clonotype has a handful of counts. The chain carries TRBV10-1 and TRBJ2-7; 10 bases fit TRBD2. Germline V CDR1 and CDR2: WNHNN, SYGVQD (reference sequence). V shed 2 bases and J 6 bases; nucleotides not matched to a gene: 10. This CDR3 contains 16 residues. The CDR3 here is CASSEVIAGGPVEQYF. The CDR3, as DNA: TGCGCCAGCAGTGAGGTAATAGCGGGGGGTCCGGTCGAGCAGTACTTC.

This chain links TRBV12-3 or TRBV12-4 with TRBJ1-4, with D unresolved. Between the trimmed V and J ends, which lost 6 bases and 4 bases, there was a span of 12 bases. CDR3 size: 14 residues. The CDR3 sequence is CASRLHGVNEKLFF. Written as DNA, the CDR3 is TGTGCCAGCAGGCTTCACGGAGTTAATGAAAAACTGTTTTTT.

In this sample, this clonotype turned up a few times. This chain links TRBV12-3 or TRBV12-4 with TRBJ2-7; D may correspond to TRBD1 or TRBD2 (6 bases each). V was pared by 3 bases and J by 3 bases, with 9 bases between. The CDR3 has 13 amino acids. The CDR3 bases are TGTGCCAGCAGTTTGGGGGGCCGCTACGAGCAGTACTTC. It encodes CASSLGGRYEQYF.

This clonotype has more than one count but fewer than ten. The CDR3 DNA sequence: TGTGCCAGCAGATCTATTAGCGGAAACACCATATATTTT. Its protein product is CASRSISGNTIYF. This chain links TRBV6-1 with TRBJ1-3, with unresolved D. CDR1 MNHNS and CDR2 SASEGT come from the germline V gene. Trimming cost V 6 bases and J 4 bases, with 10 bases left between them. This CDR3 has 13 residues.

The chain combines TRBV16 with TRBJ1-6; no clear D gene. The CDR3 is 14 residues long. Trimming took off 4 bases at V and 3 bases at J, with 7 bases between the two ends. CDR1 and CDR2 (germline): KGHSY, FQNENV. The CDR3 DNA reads TGTGCCAGCAGCCTGTTGAGCTATAATTCACCCCTCCACTTT. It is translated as CASSLLSYNSPLHF.

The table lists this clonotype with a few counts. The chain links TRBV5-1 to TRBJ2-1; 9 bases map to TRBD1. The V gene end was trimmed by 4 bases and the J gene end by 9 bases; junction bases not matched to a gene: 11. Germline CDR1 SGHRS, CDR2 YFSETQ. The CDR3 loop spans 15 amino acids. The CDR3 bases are TGCGCCAGCAGCCCCCCGGGACAGGGAAGACCTGAGCAGTTCTTC. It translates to CASSPPGQGRPEQFF.

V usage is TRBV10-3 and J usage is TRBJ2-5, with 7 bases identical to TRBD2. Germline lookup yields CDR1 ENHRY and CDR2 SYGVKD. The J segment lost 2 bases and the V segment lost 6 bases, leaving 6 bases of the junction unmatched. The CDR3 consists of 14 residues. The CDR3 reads CAISPSGVQETQYF. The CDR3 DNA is TGTGCCATCAGCCCTAGCGGCGTACAAGAGACCCAGTACTTC.

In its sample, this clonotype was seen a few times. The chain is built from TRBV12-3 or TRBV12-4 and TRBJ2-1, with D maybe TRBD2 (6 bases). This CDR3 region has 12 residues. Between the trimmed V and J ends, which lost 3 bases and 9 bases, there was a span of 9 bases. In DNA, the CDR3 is TGTGCCAGCAGTTTCGTGGGAGGTGAGCAGTTCTTC. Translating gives CASSFVGGEQFF.

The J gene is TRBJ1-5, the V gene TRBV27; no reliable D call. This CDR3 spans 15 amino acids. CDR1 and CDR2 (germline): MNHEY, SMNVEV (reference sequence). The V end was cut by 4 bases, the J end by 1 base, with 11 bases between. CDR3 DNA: TGTGCCAGCAGTTCCCGGACCGGGAGCAATCAGCCCCAGCATTTT. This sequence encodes CASSSRTGSNQPQHF.

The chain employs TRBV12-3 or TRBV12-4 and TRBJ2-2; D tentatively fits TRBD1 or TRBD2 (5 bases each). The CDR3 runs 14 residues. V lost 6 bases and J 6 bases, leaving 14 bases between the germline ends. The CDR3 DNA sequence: TGTGCCAGCAGACGCCTACAGGAGGCCGGGGAGCTGTTTTTT. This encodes CASRRLQEAGELFF.

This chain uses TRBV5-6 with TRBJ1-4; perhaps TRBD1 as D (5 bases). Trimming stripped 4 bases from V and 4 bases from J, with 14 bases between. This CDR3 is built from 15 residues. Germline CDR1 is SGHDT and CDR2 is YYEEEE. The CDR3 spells CASSRPGEINEKLFF. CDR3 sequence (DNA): TGTGCCAGCAGCCGGCCGGGGGAAATTAATGAAAAACTGTTTTTT.

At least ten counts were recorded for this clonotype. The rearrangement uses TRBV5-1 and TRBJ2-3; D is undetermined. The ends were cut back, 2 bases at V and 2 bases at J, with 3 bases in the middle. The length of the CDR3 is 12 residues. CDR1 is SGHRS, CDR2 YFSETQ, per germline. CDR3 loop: CASSFNTDTQYF. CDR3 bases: TGCGCCAGCAGCTTTAACACAGATACGCAGTATTTT. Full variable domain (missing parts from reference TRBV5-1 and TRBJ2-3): KAGVTQTPRYLIKTRGQQVTLSCSPISGHRSVSWYQQTPGQGLQFLFEYFSETQRNKGNFPGRFSGRQFSNSRSEMNVSTLELGDSALYLCASSFNTDTQYFGPGTRLTVL.